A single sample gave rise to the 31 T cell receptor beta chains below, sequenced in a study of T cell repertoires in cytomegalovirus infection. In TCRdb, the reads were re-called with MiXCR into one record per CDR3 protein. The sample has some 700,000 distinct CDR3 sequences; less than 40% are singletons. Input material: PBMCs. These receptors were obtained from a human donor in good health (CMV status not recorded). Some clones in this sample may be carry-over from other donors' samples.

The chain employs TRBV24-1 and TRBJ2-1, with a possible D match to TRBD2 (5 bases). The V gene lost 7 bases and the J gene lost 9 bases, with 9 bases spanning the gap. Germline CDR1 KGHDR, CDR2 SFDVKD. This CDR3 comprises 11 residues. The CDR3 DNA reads TGTGCCACCAGAAAGGGAGCTGAGCAGTTCTTC. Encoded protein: CATRKGAEQFF.

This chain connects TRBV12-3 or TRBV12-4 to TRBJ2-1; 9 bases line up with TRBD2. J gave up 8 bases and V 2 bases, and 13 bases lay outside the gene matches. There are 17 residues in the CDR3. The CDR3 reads CASSLFMMSGRSYEQFF. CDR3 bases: TGTGCCAGCAGTTTATTCATGATGAGCGGGAGGTCTTATGAGCAGTTCTTC.

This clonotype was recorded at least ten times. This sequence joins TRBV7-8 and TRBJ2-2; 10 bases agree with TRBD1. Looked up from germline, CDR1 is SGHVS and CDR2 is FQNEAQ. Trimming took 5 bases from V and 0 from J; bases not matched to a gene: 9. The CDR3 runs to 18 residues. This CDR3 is CASSQGTGVEANTGELFF. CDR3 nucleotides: TGTGCCAGCAGCCAGGGGACAGGGGTCGAAGCGAACACCGGGGAGCTGTTTTTT.

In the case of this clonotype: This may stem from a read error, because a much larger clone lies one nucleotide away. CDR3 DNA sequence: TGTGCCAGCACCCCCCAAAGCACCGTGGAGCTGTTTTTT. Translating gives CASTPQSTVELFF. The chain links TRBV12-3 or TRBV12-4 to TRBJ2-2, with D unclear. This CDR3 spans 13 amino acids.

The CDR3 bases are TGTGCCAGCAGCCACTCATTACGCCTTAAGCAGAGCTCCTACAATGAGCAGTTCTTC. This translates into CASSHSLRLKQSSYNEQFF. The genes are TRBV3-1 and TRBJ2-1, with no clear D. Germline V lookup: CDR1 LGHDT, CDR2 YNNKEL (reference sequence). The CDR3 contains 19 residues. V lost 3 bases and J 0 bases, leaving 21 bases between the germline ends.

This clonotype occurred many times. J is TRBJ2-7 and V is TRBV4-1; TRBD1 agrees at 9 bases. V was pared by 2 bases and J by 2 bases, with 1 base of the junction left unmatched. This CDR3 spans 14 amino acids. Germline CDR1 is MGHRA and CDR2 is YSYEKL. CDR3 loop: CASSQRDRAYEQYF. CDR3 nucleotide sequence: TGCGCCAGCAGCCAAAGGGACAGGGCCTACGAGCAGTACTTC.

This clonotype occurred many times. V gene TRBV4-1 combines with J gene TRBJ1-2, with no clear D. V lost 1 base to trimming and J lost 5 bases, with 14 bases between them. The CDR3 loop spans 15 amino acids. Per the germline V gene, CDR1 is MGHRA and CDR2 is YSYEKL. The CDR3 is CASSQGQPQLYGYTF. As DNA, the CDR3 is TGCGCCAGCAGCCAAGGGCAGCCCCAGCTATATGGCTACACCTTC.

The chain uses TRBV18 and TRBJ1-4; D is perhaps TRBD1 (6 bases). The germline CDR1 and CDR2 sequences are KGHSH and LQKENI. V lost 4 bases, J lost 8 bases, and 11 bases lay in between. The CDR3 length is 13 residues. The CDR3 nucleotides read TGTGCCAGCTCACAGGGGGTTCAAGAAAAACTGTTTTTT. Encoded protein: CASSQGVQEKLFF.

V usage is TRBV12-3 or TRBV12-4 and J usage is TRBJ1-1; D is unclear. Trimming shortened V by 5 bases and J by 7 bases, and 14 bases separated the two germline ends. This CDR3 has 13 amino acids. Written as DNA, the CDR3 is TGTGCCAGCAGTCTTCAGGTTCTGGATGAAGCTTTCTTT. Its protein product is CASSLQVLDEAFF.

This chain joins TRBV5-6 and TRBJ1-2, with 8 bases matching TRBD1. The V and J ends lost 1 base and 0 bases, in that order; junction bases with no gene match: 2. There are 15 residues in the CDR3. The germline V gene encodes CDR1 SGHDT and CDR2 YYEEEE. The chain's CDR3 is CASSLWDRTNYGYTF. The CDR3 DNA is TGTGCCAGCAGCTTGTGGGACAGGACTAACTATGGCTACACCTTC.

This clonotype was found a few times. The CDR3 spells CASSSTTPQAEKLFF. CDR3 DNA: TGTGCCAGCAGCTCCACGACTCCCCAGGCGGAAAAACTGTTTTTT. The chain employs TRBV7-9 and TRBJ1-4; D is ambiguous. The ends were cut back, 4 bases at V and 8 bases at J, with 17 bases in the middle. Germline V gene sequence: CDR1 SEHNR, CDR2 FQNEAQ (reference sequence). This CDR3 has 15 amino acids.

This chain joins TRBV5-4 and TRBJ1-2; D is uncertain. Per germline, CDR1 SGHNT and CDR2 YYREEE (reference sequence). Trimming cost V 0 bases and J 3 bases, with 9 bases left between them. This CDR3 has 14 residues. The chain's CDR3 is CASSLVGLHYGYTF. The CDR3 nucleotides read TGTGCCAGCAGCTTGGTAGGGCTTCACTATGGCTACACCTTC.

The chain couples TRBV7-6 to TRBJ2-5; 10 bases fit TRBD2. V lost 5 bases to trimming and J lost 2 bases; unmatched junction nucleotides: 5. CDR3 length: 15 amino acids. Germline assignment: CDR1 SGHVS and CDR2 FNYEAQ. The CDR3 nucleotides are TGTGCCAGCAGCCCCCTAGCGGGAGATCAAGAGACCCAGTACTTC. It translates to CASSPLAGDQETQYF.

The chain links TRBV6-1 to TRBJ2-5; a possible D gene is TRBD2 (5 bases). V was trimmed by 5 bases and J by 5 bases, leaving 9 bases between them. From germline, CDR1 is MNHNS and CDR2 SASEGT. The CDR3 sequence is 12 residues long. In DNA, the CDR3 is TGTGCCAGCAGTCCGGACTGGGAGACCCAGTACTTC. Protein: CASSPDWETQYF.

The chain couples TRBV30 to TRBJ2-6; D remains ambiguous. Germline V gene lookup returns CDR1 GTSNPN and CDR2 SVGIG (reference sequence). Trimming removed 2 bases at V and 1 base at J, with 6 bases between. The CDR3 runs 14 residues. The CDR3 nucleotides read TGTGCCTGGAGTCCCGGGTCTGGGGCCAACGTCCTGACTTTC. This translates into CAWSPGSGANVLTF.

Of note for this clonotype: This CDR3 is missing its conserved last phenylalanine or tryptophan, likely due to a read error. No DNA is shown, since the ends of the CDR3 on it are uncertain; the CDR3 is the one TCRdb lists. The CDR3: CSRITVGGYTC. The chain uses TRBV12-3 or TRBV12-4 and TRBJ1-2. The length of the CDR3 is 11 amino acids, counting both ends.

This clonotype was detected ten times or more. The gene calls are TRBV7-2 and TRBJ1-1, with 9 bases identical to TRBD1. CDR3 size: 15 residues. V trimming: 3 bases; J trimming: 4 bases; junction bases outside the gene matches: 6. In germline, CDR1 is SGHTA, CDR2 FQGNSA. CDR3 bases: TGTGCCAGCAGCTTCTTAGGACAGGGGAGCACTGAAGCTTTCTTT. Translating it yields CASSFLGQGSTEAFF.

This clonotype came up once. CDR3 sequence (DNA): TGTGCCAGCAGAAGGACGACTACCTACGAGCAGTACTTC. Protein sequence: CASRRTTTYEQYF. V gene TRBV27 combines with J gene TRBJ2-7; maybe TRBD2 (5 bases). Germline V gene sequence: CDR1 MNHEY, CDR2 SMNVEV (reference sequence). V was pared by 6 bases and J by 2 bases, with 11 bases between. CDR3 size: 13 residues.

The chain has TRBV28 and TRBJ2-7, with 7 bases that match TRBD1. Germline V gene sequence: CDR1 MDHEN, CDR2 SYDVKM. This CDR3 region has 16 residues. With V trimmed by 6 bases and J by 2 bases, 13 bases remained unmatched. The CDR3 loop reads CASSRISTGVAYEQYF. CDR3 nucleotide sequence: TGTGCCAGCAGCCGAATATCTACAGGGGTTGCCTACGAGCAGTACTTC. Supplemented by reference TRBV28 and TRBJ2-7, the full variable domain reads DVKVTQSSRYLVKRTGEKVFLECVQDMDHENMFWYRQDPGLGLRLIYFSYDVKMKEKGDIPEGYSVSREKKERFSLILESASTNQTSMYLCASSRISTGVAYEQYFGPGTRLTVT.

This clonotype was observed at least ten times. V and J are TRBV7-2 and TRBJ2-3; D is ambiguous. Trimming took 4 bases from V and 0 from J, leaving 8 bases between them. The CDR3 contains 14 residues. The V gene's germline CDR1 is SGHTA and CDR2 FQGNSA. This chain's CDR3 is CASSYTTSTDTQYF. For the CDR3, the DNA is TGTGCCAGCAGCTATACAACTAGCACAGATACGCAGTATTTT.

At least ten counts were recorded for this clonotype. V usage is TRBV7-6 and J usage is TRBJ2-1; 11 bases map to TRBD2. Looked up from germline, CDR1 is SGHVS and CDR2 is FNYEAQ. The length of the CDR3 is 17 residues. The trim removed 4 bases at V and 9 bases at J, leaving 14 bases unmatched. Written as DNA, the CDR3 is TGTGCCAGCAGCTCCCTTAGGGGGGGGACTAGCGGCGGTGAGCAGTTCTTC. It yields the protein CASSSLRGGTSGGEQFF.

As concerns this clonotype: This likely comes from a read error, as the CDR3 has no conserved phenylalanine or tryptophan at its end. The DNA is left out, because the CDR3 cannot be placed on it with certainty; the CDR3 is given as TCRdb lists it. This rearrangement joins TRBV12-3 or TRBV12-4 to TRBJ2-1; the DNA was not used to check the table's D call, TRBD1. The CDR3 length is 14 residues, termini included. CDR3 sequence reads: CASTPGQGLNEQLL.

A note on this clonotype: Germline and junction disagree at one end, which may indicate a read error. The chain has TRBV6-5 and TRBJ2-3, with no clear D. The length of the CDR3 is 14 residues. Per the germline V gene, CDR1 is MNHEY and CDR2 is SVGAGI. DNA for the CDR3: TGTGCCAGCACTTACCGGTTTTCCACAGATACGCAGTATTTT. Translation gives CASTYRFSTDTQYF.

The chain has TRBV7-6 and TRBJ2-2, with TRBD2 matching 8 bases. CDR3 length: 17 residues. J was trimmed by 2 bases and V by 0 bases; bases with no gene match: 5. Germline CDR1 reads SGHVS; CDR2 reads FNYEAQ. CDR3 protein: CASSLAPSGGNTGELFF. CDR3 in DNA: TGTGCCAGCAGCTTAGCCCCCAGCGGGGGTAACACCGGGGAGCTGTTTTTT.

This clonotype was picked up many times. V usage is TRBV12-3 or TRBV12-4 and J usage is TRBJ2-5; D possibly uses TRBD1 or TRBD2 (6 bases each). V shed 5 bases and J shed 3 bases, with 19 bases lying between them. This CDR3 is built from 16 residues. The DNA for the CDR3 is TGTGCCAGCAGTCCTAGGAGGGATAGGGGGAAAGAGACCCAGTACTTC. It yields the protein CASSPRRDRGKETQYF.

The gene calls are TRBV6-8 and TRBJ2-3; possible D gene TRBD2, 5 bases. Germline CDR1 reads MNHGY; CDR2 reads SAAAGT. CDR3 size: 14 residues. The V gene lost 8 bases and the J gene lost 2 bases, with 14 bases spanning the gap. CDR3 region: CASATGTYTDTQYF. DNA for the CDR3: TGTGCCAGCGCGACGGGAACATACACAGATACGCAGTATTTT.

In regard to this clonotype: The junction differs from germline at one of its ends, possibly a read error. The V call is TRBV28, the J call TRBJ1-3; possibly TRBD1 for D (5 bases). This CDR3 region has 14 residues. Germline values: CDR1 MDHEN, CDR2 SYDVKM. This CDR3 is CASSLSSLVGTVVF. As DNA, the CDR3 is TGTGCCAGCAGTTTAAGCTCGCTGGTAGGGACTGTTGTATTT.

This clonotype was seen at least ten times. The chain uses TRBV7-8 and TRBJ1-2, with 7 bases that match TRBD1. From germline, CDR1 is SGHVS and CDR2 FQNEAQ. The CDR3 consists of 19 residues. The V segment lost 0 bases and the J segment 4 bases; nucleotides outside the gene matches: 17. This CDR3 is CASSLASYRRQGGGYGYTF. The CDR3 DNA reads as TGTGCCAGCAGCTTAGCCTCTTACAGAAGACAGGGAGGTGGCTATGGCTACACCTTC.

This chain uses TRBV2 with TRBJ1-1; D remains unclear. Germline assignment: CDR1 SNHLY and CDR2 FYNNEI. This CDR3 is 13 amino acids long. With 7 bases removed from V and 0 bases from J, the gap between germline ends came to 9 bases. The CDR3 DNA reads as TGTGCCAGCATTCAGGAGATGAACACTGAAGCTTTCTTT. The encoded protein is CASIQEMNTEAFF.

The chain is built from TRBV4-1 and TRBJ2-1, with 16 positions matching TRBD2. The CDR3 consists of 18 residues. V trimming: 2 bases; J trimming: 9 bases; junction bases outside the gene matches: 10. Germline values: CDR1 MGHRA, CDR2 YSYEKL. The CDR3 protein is CASSQMGLAGGITIEQFF. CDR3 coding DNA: TGCGCCAGCAGCCAAATGGGACTAGCGGGAGGGATAACAATTGAGCAGTTCTTC.

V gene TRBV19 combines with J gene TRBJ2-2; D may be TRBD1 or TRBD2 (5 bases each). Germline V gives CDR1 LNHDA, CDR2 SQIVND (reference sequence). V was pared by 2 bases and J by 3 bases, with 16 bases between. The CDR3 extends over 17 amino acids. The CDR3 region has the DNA TGTGCCAGTAGTATAACCCAGGGACGATCGGACACCGGGGAGCTGTTTTTT. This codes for CASSITQGRSDTGELFF. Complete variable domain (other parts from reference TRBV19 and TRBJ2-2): DGGITQSPKYLFRKEGQNVTLSCEQNLNHDAMYWYRQDPGQGLRLIYYSQIVNDFQKGDIAEGYSVSREKKESFPLTVTSAQKNPTAFYLCASSITQGRSDTGELFFGEGSRLTVL.